This is a list of T cell receptor beta chains from one sample in a study of identifying expanded T cells in peripheral blood. This table comes from immunoSEQ multiplex PCR, and its TCRdb copy is limited to in-frame clones, with some not included. The table includes 130,000 or so clones, over 65% detected once. The sample was blood. The origin of the receptors is a person aged 18 to 70 in good health. CDR3s include the opening cysteine and the closing phenylalanine or tryptophan. The order of the fields is J gene, V gene, D gene, CDR3 protein. A D gene is named only where the DNA matches it firmly.

>TRBJ1-2|TRBV5-5|-
CASSPDMPGYGYTF
>TRBJ2-7|TRBV7-9|-
CASSQGGRYEQYF
>TRBJ2-2|TRBV15|-
CATSRLGETGELFF
>TRBJ2-7|TRBV7-9|TRBD1
CASSWDRGSYEQYF
>TRBJ2-7|TRBV19|TRBD1
CASSIAWDRYYEQYF
>TRBJ1-2|TRBV7-9|TRBD1
CASSPRMTGGDGYTF
>TRBJ2-6|TRBV11-2|TRBD1
CASSPRRTGTGANVLTF
>TRBJ2-7|TRBV11-3|-
CASTNQYTYEQYF
>TRBJ1-1|TRBV4-3|-
CASSQDRPGSNTEAFF
>TRBJ1-1|TRBV2|-
CASSERVPYAFF
>TRBJ1-2|TRBV10-3|TRBD1
CAISASGTGYGYTF
>TRBJ1-1|TRBV7-9|-
CASSDDREAFF
>TRBJ2-1|TRBV14|TRBD2
CASSPYTGTGGGQFF
>TRBJ1-5|TRBV6-6|-
CASSVGHNSNQPQHF
>TRBJ1-2|TRBV7-3|-
CASSLGQGGGYTF
>TRBJ2-2|TRBV7-9|TRBD2
CASSFPPGRVAGRTGELFF
>TRBJ2-1|TRBV19|TRBD1
CASSISTGYNEQFF